This T cell receptor beta chain was recovered during a study of T cells in Graves' hyperthyroidism and ophthalmopathy. Per germline, CDR1 SGHAT and CDR2 FQNNGV. This CDR3 is 15 amino acids long. Trimming removed 3 bases at V and 2 bases at J, with 11 bases between. Study-wide results and limits: Prediction of ophthalmopathy progression came a median approximately 6 months pre-onset.

RNA transcripts yielded amplified TCR beta CDR3 regions. Initially, a first-round RT-PCR of the TCR CDR3 employed the HTBI primer set. TCRdb re-analysed the multiplex PCR reads in MiXCR, keeping a single row per CDR3 protein. The data show 360,000 or so distinct CDR3 sequences, approximately 16% seen once. The sample holds a few counts of this clonotype. Its target is unknown. This rearrangement joins TRBV11-2 to TRBJ1-5; TRBD1 is a possible D gene (6 bases). The receptor's source is a woman aged 60-75 years with Graves' ophthalmopathy. Specimen: blood. CDR3 nucleotides: TGTGCCAGCAGCTTGGCCAGGGGAGGCAATCAGCCCCAGCATTTT. It yields the protein CASSLARGGNQPQHF.